The next 7 T cell receptor beta chains were all read from a single sample in a study of T cells in Graves' hyperthyroidism and ophthalmopathy. Researchers amplified the TCR beta CDR3 regions from RNA transcripts. The TCR CDR3 was amplified in a first-round RT-PCR using the HTBI primer set. TCRdb passed the multiplex PCR reads through MiXCR, listing each CDR3 protein once. The data show about 570,000 distinct CDR3 sequences, about 43% seen once. Sequences were obtained from peripheral blood or thyroid tissue (not recorded which). These receptors were taken from an adult woman with Graves' disease, either hyperthyroidism or ophthalmopathy (not recorded which).

The chain employs TRBV29-1 and TRBJ1-3; a possible D gene is TRBD1 (5 bases). V was shortened by 3 bases and J by 4 bases, with 10 bases between the two germline ends. From germline, CDR1 is SQVTM and CDR2 ANQGSEA. This CDR3 has 13 amino acids. Written as DNA, the CDR3 is TGCAGCGTTGAGCCCGGGGGGGGAAACACCATATATTTT. The encoded protein is CSVEPGGGNTIYF.

The V and J genes are TRBV6-5 and TRBJ2-7; 9 bases are a match to TRBD1. The CDR3 covers 17 residues. Germline values: CDR1 MNHEY, CDR2 SVGAGI. The junction had 17 bases not matched to a gene; V was cut back by 4 bases and J by 7 bases. For the CDR3, the DNA is TGTGCCAGCAGTTCATCCGGCCAAACAGGGGGCATTACGGAGCAGTACTTC. It yields the protein CASSSSGQTGGITEQYF.

The rearrangement joins TRBV12-3 or TRBV12-4 to TRBJ1-4, with TRBD1 identical over 7 bases. The CDR3 has 16 residues. The V segment lost 7 bases and the J segment 5 bases; nucleotides outside the gene matches: 13. The CDR3 DNA sequence: TGTGCCAGCATCACACGTCAGGGACAGCCAAATGAAAAACTGTTTTTT. This translates into CASITRQGQPNEKLFF.

J is TRBJ1-5 and V is TRBV9; tentative D call: TRBD1 (6 bases). Trimming pared 4 bases from V and 12 bases from J, leaving 17 bases between. Per the germline V gene, CDR1 is SGDLS and CDR2 is YYNGEE. This CDR3 has 13 residues. CDR3 nucleotide sequence: TGTGCCAGCAGCCAAGACAGGTATGACGTCCAGCATTTT. This gives the protein CASSQDRYDVQHF.

This clonotype was recorded many times. The genes are TRBV10-2 and TRBJ2-2; TRBD2 agrees at 9 bases. CDR1 WSHSY and CDR2 SAAADI come from the germline V gene. J gave up 6 bases and V 6 bases, and 5 bases lay outside the gene matches. There are 14 residues in the CDR3. For the CDR3, the DNA is TGCGCCAGCAGACTTAGCGGGGGTGCCGGGGAGCTGTTTTTT. Encoded protein: CASRLSGGAGELFF.

This clonotype was seen repeatedly, ten times or more. The V call is TRBV2, the J call TRBJ1-1; D call uncertain. In germline, CDR1 is SNHLY, CDR2 FYNNEI. The CDR3 length is 15 residues. V dropped 4 bases and J dropped 7 bases, with 19 bases sitting between them. In DNA, the CDR3 is TGTGCCAGCAGTGGGGCCCCGCGGTCAGCCAATGAAGCTTTCTTT. Translated: CASSGAPRSANEAFF.

This clonotype was observed once. The chain recombines TRBV2 with TRBJ2-7, with 10 positions matching TRBD1. This CDR3 is built from 13 residues. With 10 bases clipped from V and 3 bases from J, the junction kept 6 bases outside the gene matches. Germline lookup yields CDR1 SNHLY and CDR2 FYNNEI. CDR3 sequence reads: CATSRTGGYEQYF. Here the CDR3 DNA reads TGTGCCACCAGCCGGACAGGGGGCTACGAGCAGTACTTC.